This T cell receptor (beta chain) was found in a study of long-term antiretroviral therapy in people with HIV. With respect to this clone: Its antigen remains unknown. This sample also contains other DNA sequences that code for the same CDR3.

There was at least one pre-ART PBMC sample for each donor, plus at least two post-ART PBMC samples. Whole-study results and caveats: All blood samples came from the years 2004 to 2017, possibly under older ART regimens. ART was followed by higher diversity that remained below transplant donor controls.

CDR1 is ENHRY and CDR2 is SYGVKD in the germline V gene. The CDR3 is 11 residues long. V lost 11 bases and J 1 base, leaving 8 bases between the germline ends. It was version v3.0 of the immunoSEQ assay that was run at survey level. Sequencing was directed toward 40,000-50,000 T-cell genomes in each sample. Profiling relied on immunoSEQ multiplex PCR, and the TCRdb table lists in-frame clones only, not all of them. The sample carries over 10,000 clones, 82% recorded once. This sample comprised unsorted PBMCs, obtained around 8 years after starting antiretroviral therapy. The chain carries TRBV10-3 and TRBJ1-2; D might be TRBD1 (6 bases). This TCR came from a man in his fifties or sixties with HIV. The CDR3 is CAAQGNYGYTF. In DNA form, the CDR3 reads TGTGCCGCACAGGGTAACTATGGCTACACCTTC.